This T cell receptor (beta chain) was obtained from a study of naive and memory T cell subsets. This clonotype was found many times. Deletions cut 7 bases from V and 1 base from J, with 11 bases between. The CDR3 covers 14 residues. CDR1 LNHDA and CDR2 SQIVND come from the germline V gene (reference sequence). The beta constant-region primer was an equimolar mix of two oligonucleotides covering TRBC1 and TRBC2. Ligation attached a single-stranded oligonucleotide with a 12-nucleotide UMI and the SP2 primer to the cDNA 3' end. Via MiXCR, TCRdb re-called the UMI-ligation and nested PCR reads, giving one row per CDR3 protein. The table lists roughly 98,000 distinct CDR3 sequences, roughly 7.3% of them singletons, with over 1.5% in the top ten.

Sequenced sample: central memory CD4+ T cells from blood. The TCR was taken from a human donor in good health. V is TRBV19 and J is TRBJ1-5, with no clear D. The CDR3 loop is CASKAQTSNQPQHF. In nucleotides, the CDR3 is TGTGCCAGTAAGGCACAGACGAGCAATCAGCCCCAGCATTTT.